This T cell receptor (beta chain) was found in a study of T cell responses to AZD1222 COVID-19 vaccine (dated by TCRdb to the early 2020s). Regarding the study in general: AZD1222 recipients whose second dose came at about 4 weeks and those whose second dose came at about 12 weeks were combined into one group, since spike-specific TCR depth and breadth did not differ between the two schedules. Trial participants were enrolled into age subgroups of 18-55, 56-69 and 70-plus years, which contained about 150, 28 and 57 TCR-sequenced participants, respectively. A total of 233 trial participants underwent TCR sequencing, of whom 207 received two doses of AZD1222 and around 25 received two doses of the MenACWY control vaccine. What the study reported, not specific to this receptor: The 56-69-year group was small, and its depth increase did not reach significance, likely because of low power. Reportedly, close to half of the unique spike-specific TCRs recognized epitopes lying outside the regions that are mutated in the B.1.351 and B.1.1.7 variants. After two AZD1222 doses, both the breadth and the depth of spike-specific TCRs were significantly higher than at day 0 and than in MenACWY recipients. CD4 TCRs associated with the vaccine covered the entire spike protein, and the dominant responses were in regions 160-218 and 743-854. Because no day 14 peak-response samples were available, repertoires were characterized only after the peak T cell response. Participants were mostly white British and included more females than males, and it was suggested by the authors that clonal diversity may have been underestimated. Conclusions about previously exposed vaccinees were limited because only a handful of AZD1222 recipients were SARS-CoV-2 seropositive at baseline.

The CDR3 regions of human TCRbeta chains were subjected to immunosequencing. The source study handled its data this way. TCRs in the repertoires were matched against a reference library of SARS-CoV-2-specific TCRs that had been generated with the MIRA antigen-specificity platform. Breadth was defined as the fraction of unique TCRs that were SARS-CoV-2-associated, and depth was defined as the fraction of total T cells that were SARS-CoV-2-associated. Using the MIRA data, every spike-specific TCR was mapped to the spike region that the TCR reacted to and assigned to either a CD4 or a CD8 class. Log10-transformed breadth and depth values were compared by one-way ANOVA with Sidak's multiple comparisons tests. TCRdb carries this immuneACCESS record with in-frame sequences only. Its versions omit some clonotypes, under half of them owing to an unresolved V gene in the studies checked, with the rest unexplained. V and J calls and clone size are given by that table; D and trimming were obtained from the DNA. Within this sample are some 180,000 clones, with more than 90% of them counted one time only. Over 1.5% of the sample is in the top ten clones.

This sample's time point label indicates: baseline before first vaccination. Vaccinee samples were obtained from the UK trials COV001 and COV002, which included a single-blind randomized controlled phase 2/3 trial of AZD1222 (ChAdOx1 nCoV-19) in healthy adults. Trial participant PBMC samples were collected at day 0 and day 28 after the second dose for TCRbeta chain sequencing. The CDR3 sequence holds 16 residues, the cysteine and phenylalanine included. Of the read, only the CDR3 DNA is kept; its 48 bases are in frame from base 1. The junction carries 15 bases between V and J, which are trimmed by 4 bases and 0 bases respectively. From a lookup of the germline V gene (reference sequence), CDR1 and CDR2 are MNHEY and SMNVEV. For this clone: It has no known antigen specificity. No per-base quality is available; no much larger clone lies one base away.

Recombination connected TRBV27 to TRBJ1-1, and perhaps TRBD1 as D gene, on 6 matching bases. The source of this sequence is an adult in good health. The starting material was peripheral blood, obtained on day 0 of AZD1222 vaccination. The CDR3 is CASSSSRGRLNTEAFF. Read as DNA, the sequence is TGTGCCAGCAGTTCCTCAAGGGGGAGGTTGAACACTGAAGCTTTCTTT.